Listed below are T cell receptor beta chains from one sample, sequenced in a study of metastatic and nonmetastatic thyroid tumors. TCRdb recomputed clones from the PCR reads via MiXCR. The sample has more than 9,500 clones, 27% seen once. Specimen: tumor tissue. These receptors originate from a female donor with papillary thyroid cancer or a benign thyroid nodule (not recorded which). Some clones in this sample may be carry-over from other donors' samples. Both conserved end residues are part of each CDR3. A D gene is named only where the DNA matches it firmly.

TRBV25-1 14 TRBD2 CASSVREGYNEQFF
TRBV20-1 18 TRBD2 CSATTGLADPSYYNEQFF
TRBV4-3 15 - CASSQDHGPHSPLHF
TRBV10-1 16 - CASSESGRRSTDTQYF
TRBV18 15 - CASSQQLPWEGGYTF
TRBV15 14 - CATSRLANTGELFF
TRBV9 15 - CASSPGAGPGSPLHF
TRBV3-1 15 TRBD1 CASSRSGQGNTEAFF
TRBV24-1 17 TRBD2 CATSDLESSGNTDTQYF
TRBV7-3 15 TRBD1 CASSSTGGWDNEQFF
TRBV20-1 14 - CSARDPGTYNEQFF
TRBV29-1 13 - CSVEGPGANVLTF
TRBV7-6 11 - CASSSGREAFF
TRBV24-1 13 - CATSDLSSRGYTF
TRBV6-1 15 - CASSTQHGLYDGYTF
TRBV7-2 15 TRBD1 CASSFSSGTAHGYTF
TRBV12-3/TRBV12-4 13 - CASSLGQGLGYTF
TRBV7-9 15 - CASSLAGLTPNEQFF
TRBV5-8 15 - CASSRGQPETYEQYF
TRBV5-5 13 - CASSPGSNQPQHF
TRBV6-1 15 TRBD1 CASRPTQGARGGYTF
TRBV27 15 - CASSLGGGLVYGYTF
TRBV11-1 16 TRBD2 CASSLGGSGLYYEQYF
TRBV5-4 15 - CASSLGHQSNQPQHF
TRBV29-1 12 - CSVDVQGGGYTF
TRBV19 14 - CASSPPDAWETQYF
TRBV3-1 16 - CASSPGEAGLIEKLFF
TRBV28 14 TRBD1 CASRLQGANYGYTF
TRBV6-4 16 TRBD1 CARRHGTGSPQETQYF
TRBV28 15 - CASSQGAVSNQPQHF
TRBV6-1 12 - CASSAFPGEQFF
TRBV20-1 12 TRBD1 CSAGQGVYGYTF
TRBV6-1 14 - CASSSGRGANEQFF
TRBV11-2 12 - CASSTTNTEAFF
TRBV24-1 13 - CATSDSPTGELFF
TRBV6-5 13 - CASRDSRTYEQYF
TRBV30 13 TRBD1 CAWSTIQGDEQYF
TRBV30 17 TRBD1 CAWSGDRAQSVNYGYTF